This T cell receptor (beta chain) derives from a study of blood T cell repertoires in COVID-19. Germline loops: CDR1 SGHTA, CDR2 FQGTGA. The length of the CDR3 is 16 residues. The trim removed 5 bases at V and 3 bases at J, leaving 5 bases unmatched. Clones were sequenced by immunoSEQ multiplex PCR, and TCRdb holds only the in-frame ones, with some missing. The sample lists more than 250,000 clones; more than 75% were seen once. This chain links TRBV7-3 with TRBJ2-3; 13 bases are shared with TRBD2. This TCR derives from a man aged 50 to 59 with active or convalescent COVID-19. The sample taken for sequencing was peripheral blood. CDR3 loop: CASSRGLAGNTDTQYF. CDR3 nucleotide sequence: TGTGCCAGCAGCCGGGGACTAGCGGGAAATACAGATACGCAGTATTTT.